This passage covers 18 T cell receptor beta chains from one sample sequenced in a study of OX40 agonist ivuxolimab in advanced cancers. Libraries were prepared by immunoSEQ multiplex PCR; TCRdb keeps only in-frame clonotypes and omits some of them. This table has roughly 7,700 clones, 79% appearing once. Specimen: CD4+ or CD8+ T cells sorted from blood, collected in a trial of the OX40 agonist ivuxolimab. These receptors all stem from an adult with an advanced solid tumor such as melanoma, head and neck, liver or kidney cancer.

J is TRBJ1-6 and V is TRBV6-5; 7 bases line up with TRBD1. The CDR3 contains 15 residues. Trimming cost V 4 bases and J 2 bases; bases outside gene matches: 2. Per germline, CDR1 MNHEY and CDR2 SVGAGI. CDR3 amino acids: CASSWGQTYNSPLHF. CDR3 DNA sequence: TGTGCCAGCAGTTGGGGACAGACCTATAATTCACCCCTCCACTTT.

The chain uses TRBV9 and TRBJ2-1; maybe TRBD1 (5 bases). Trimming cost V 3 bases and J 9 bases, with 19 bases left between them. CDR3 size: 15 residues. Germline CDR1 reads SGDLS; CDR2 reads YYNGEE. This chain's CDR3 is CASSEGLGVGGEQFF. The CDR3 DNA reads TGTGCCAGCAGCGAGGGCCTAGGGGTCGGCGGTGAGCAGTTCTTC.

The gene calls are TRBV12-1 and TRBJ2-1; no DNA check was done on the table's D call, TRBD2. TRBV12-1 is flagged as a pseudogene. The CDR3 extends over 16 amino acids. DNA of the CDR3: TGTGCCAGCAGCCCGTGGACTAGCGGGAGTTTGTATGAGCAGTTCTTC. Translation gives CASSPWTSGSLYEQFF.

V is TRBV9 and J is TRBJ1-5, with D perhaps TRBD1 (6 bases). Germline V gives CDR1 SGDLS, CDR2 YYNGEE. The CDR3 loop spans 15 amino acids. Trimming took 2 bases from V and 5 from J, leaving 14 bases between them. The CDR3 sequence: CASSVSAGAYQPQHF. CDR3 coding DNA: TGTGCCAGCAGCGTCTCAGCGGGGGCTTATCAGCCCCAGCATTTT.

CDR3 nucleotides: TGTGCCAGCAGCCCGGGATTCCCTAGTTTCTATGGCTACACCTTC. Its translation: CASSPGFPSFYGYTF. This chain uses TRBV13 with TRBJ1-2; unclear D gene. CDR3 length equals 15 residues. The V end lost 5 bases, the J end lost 4 bases, and 17 bases lay between the germline ends. Germline V gives CDR1 PRHDT, CDR2 FYEKMQ (reference sequence). Filled out from reference TRBV13 and TRBJ1-2, the complete variable domain reads AAGVIQSPRHLIKEKRETATLKCYPIPRHDTVYWYQQGPGQDPQFLISFYEKMQSDKGSIPDRFSAQQFSDYHSELNMSSLELGDSALYFCASSPGFPSFYGYTFGSGTRLTVV.

This chain joins TRBV5-1 and TRBJ1-4, with 7 bases fitting TRBD1. The V gene's germline CDR1 is SGHRS and CDR2 YFSETQ. V was pared by 7 bases and J by 8 bases, with 11 bases of the junction left unmatched. The CDR3 totals 14 residues. CDR3 sequence reads: CASRAETGSEKLFF. The CDR3 DNA is TGCGCCAGCCGGGCCGAGACAGGGAGCGAAAAACTGTTTTTT.

The J gene is TRBJ2-2, the V gene TRBV2; the D gene could be TRBD1 or TRBD2 (5 bases each). Germline V gives CDR1 SNHLY, CDR2 FYNNEI. Trimming shortened V by 3 bases and J by 1 base, and 6 bases separated the two germline ends. There are 14 residues in the CDR3. The CDR3 DNA is TGTGCCAGCAGTGATGGGGGGAACACCGGGGAGCTGTTTTTT. Residues: CASSDGGNTGELFF. The entire variable domain, with the rest obtained from reference TRBV2 and TRBJ2-2, is as follows: EPEVTQTPSHQVTQMGQEVILRCVPISNHLYFYWYRQILGQKVEFLVSFYNNEISEKSEIFDDQFSVERPDGSNFTLKIRSTKLEDSAMYFCASSDGGNTGELFFGEGSRLTVL.

V gene TRBV2 combines with J gene TRBJ1-1; D unclear. CDR1 SNHLY and CDR2 FYNNEI come from the germline V gene. The V gene lost 10 bases and the J gene lost 1 base, with 10 bases spanning the gap. The CDR3 length is 12 residues. Here the CDR3 DNA reads TGTGCCATCCTAGTAGCGAACACTGAAGCTTTCTTT. Its protein is CAILVANTEAFF.

The rearrangement uses TRBV4-3 and TRBJ2-7; unclear D gene. The V gene's germline CDR1 is LGHNA and CDR2 YSLEER. The germline V and J ends were trimmed by 1 base and 0 bases, with 7 bases remaining between them. This CDR3 comprises 14 residues. The CDR3 DNA is TGCGCCAGCAGCCAAGGCTACGGCTCCTACGAGCAGTACTTC. Its translation is CASSQGYGSYEQYF.

This chain uses TRBV6-5 with TRBJ2-7, with D possibly being TRBD1 (6 bases). Trimming took off 4 bases at V and 0 bases at J, with 10 bases between the two ends. Germline loops: CDR1 MNHEY, CDR2 SVGAGI. The CDR3 covers 14 residues. CDR3 protein: CASSSGTFSYEQYF. For the CDR3, the DNA is TGTGCCAGCAGTTCCGGGACATTCTCCTACGAGCAGTACTTC.

The chain has TRBV23-1 and TRBJ1-5; no reliable D call. TRBV23-1 is noted as an ORF with a role that remains uncertain. Trimming cost V 0 bases and J 0 bases, with 18 bases left between them. This CDR3 spans 19 amino acids. The CDR3 loop is CASSQSEIGWAPSNQPQHF. The CDR3 DNA reads TGCGCCAGCAGTCAATCTGAGATAGGGTGGGCTCCTAGCAATCAGCCCCAGCATTTT.

The chain carries TRBV4-3 and TRBJ1-1, with D possibly TRBD1 on 5 matching bases. The CDR3 extends over 14 amino acids. Germline CDR1 is LGHNA and CDR2 is YSLEER. V was shortened by 1 base and J by 7 bases, with 13 bases between the two germline ends. The CDR3 DNA reads TGCGCCAGCAGCCAAGTCACCGGGACTTATGAAGCTTTCTTT. Protein: CASSQVTGTYEAFF.

This chain links TRBV9 with TRBJ2-7, with D perhaps TRBD2 (5 bases). This CDR3 comprises 15 residues. The V gene lost 0 bases and the J gene lost 0 bases, with 10 bases spanning the gap. CDR1 and CDR2 (germline): SGDLS, YYNGEE. Here the CDR3 reads CASSVGNGNSYEQYF. The CDR3 coding sequence is TGTGCCAGCAGCGTAGGAAACGGGAACTCCTACGAGCAGTACTTC.

The rearrangement joins TRBV11-3 to TRBJ1-5; D might be TRBD1 (6 bases). The CDR3 is made up of 20 amino acids. Per germline, CDR1 SGHNT and CDR2 YENEEA. The ends were cut back, 2 bases at V and 7 bases at J, with 30 bases in the middle. DNA of the CDR3: TGTGCCAGCAGCTTAAGTCGGAAGTACAGGGACCTGCAGATGGTCCAGCCCCAGCATTTT. Its protein is CASSLSRKYRDLQMVQPQHF.

The chain couples TRBV5-1 to TRBJ2-7; 7 bases agree with TRBD1. With V trimmed by 1 base and J by 4 bases, 5 bases remained unmatched. Germline V gives CDR1 SGHRS, CDR2 YFSETQ. The CDR3 totals 14 residues. In DNA form, the CDR3 reads TGCGCCAGCAGCTTGAATGCAGGGGGTTACGAGCAGTACTTC. This gives the protein CASSLNAGGYEQYF.

The rearrangement joins TRBV5-4 to TRBJ1-1, with D hard to call. The CDR3 is made up of 13 amino acids. Germline V lookup: CDR1 SGHNT, CDR2 YYREEE (reference sequence). Trimming cost V 1 base and J 2 bases, with 6 bases left between them. CDR3 sequence (DNA): TGTGCCAGCAGCTTGTCGGAAAACACTGAAGCTTTCTTT. Residues: CASSLSENTEAFF.

This rearrangement joins TRBV30 to TRBJ2-1; D ambiguous. The V end was cut by 2 bases, the J end by 8 bases, with 13 bases between. The CDR3 runs to 13 residues. Germline V gene data show CDR1 as GTSNPN and CDR2 as SVGIG (reference sequence). CDR3 loop: CAWSKWAADEQFF. Here the CDR3 DNA reads TGTGCCTGGAGTAAGTGGGCTGCGGATGAGCAGTTCTTC.

This clone was recorded a few times. The chain links TRBV7-8 to TRBJ1-2; D gene uncertain. This CDR3 is built from 13 residues. Trimming stripped 1 base from V and 5 bases from J, with 8 bases between. In germline, CDR1 is SGHVS, CDR2 FQNEAQ. Written as DNA, the CDR3 is TGTGCCAGCAGCTTAGGACATCTATATGGCTACACCTTC. It is translated as CASSLGHLYGYTF.